This entry lists 28 T cell receptor beta chains sequenced from one sample in a study of immune evolution from preneoplasia to lung adenocarcinoma. Generated by immunoSEQ multiplex PCR, the TCRdb table keeps only in-frame clones and is missing some. The sample has about 41,000 clones, over 75% seen once. Input material: FFPE invasive lung adenocarcinoma tissue. The receptors were gathered from a person between 55 and 69 years old with lung adenocarcinoma.

The chain recombines TRBV2 with TRBJ1-1; 11 bases line up with TRBD1. The CDR3 is 13 residues long. Per the germline V gene, CDR1 is SNHLY and CDR2 is FYNNEI. Trimming cost V 7 bases and J 10 bases; bases outside gene matches: 8. The CDR3 nucleotides read TGTGCCAGCACGGACAGGGGGCTCGGGGGAGCTTTCTTT. Translated, it gives CASTDRGLGGAFF.

The CDR3 loop is CASSLEGSWVADTQYF. In DNA form, the CDR3 reads TGTGCCAGCAGCTTAGAAGGGAGTTGGGTAGCAGATACGCAGTATTTT. The chain employs TRBV11-1 and TRBJ2-3; perhaps TRBD2 as D (5 bases). This CDR3 is 16 amino acids long. V dropped 1 base and J dropped 4 bases, with 15 bases sitting between them. CDR1 and CDR2 from the germline V gene are SGHAT and FQDESV (reference sequence).

This clone is medium-sized (0.01 to 0.1%). The chain combines TRBV6-1 with TRBJ2-1, with D perhaps matching TRBD1 (6 bases). The germline V and J ends were trimmed by 0 bases and 1 base, with 7 bases remaining between them. The length of the CDR3 is 15 residues. The germline V gene has CDR1 MNHNS and CDR2 SASEGT. The CDR3 DNA follows: TGTGCCAGCAGTGAAGCAGGGGGTTCCTACAATGAGCAGTTCTTC. Translated: CASSEAGGSYNEQFF.

The V gene is TRBV5-5, the J gene TRBJ1-1; D possibly corresponds to TRBD1 (6 bases). This CDR3 region has 14 residues. CDR1 is SGHKS and CDR2 is YYEKEE in the germline V gene (reference sequence). V lost 6 bases, J lost 3 bases, and 15 bases lay in between. The CDR3 DNA reads TGTGCCAGCACCCTCGGGGGGGCTTACACTGAAGCTTTCTTT. Translating gives CASTLGGAYTEAFF.

The gene calls are TRBV5-4 and TRBJ2-7; 7 nucleotides align to TRBD1. Per germline, CDR1 SGHNT and CDR2 YYREEE (reference sequence). The CDR3 totals 13 residues. Trimming removed 3 bases from V and 7 bases from J; junction bases left unmatched: 7. The CDR3 coding sequence is TGTGCCAGCAGCTCCGGACAGGTCCTTGAGCAGTACTTC. Translation: CASSSGQVLEQYF. Full variable domain (outside the CDR3, taken from reference TRBV5-4 and TRBJ2-7): ETGVTQSPTHLIKTRGQQVTLRCSSQSGHNTVSWYQQALGQGPQFIFQYYREEENGRGNFPPRFSGLQFPNYSSELNVNALELDDSALYLCASSSGQVLEQYFGPGTRLTVT.

The rearrangement uses TRBV19 and TRBJ2-3; D possibly matches TRBD1 or TRBD2 (5 bases each). The germline gives CDR1 LNHDA, CDR2 SQIVND (reference sequence). This CDR3 has 16 residues. Trimming took 6 bases from V and 6 from J, leaving 22 bases between them. The CDR3 loop is CASSGTDRGPRDTQYF. The DNA for the CDR3 is TGTGCCAGTAGCGGGACCGATCGAGGGCCACGGGATACGCAGTATTTT.

The chain couples TRBV19 to TRBJ1-2, with TRBD1 matching 9 bases. J lost 3 bases, V lost 9 bases, and 5 bases had no gene match. CDR3 size: 13 residues. CDR1 is LNHDA and CDR2 is SQIVND in the germline V gene (reference sequence). The CDR3 loop is CASTDRGDYGYTF. The CDR3 DNA is TGTGCCAGCACGGACAGGGGCGACTATGGCTACACCTTC.

This clone was detected once. The V gene is TRBV13, the J gene TRBJ1-1; the match to TRBD1 covers 7 bases. The CDR3 has 14 amino acids. Per germline, CDR1 PRHDT and CDR2 FYEKMQ (reference sequence). V was pared by 4 bases and J by 6 bases, with 8 bases of the junction left unmatched. CDR3 sequence reads: CASSSPRQGAEAFF. The CDR3 coding sequence is TGTGCCAGCAGCTCCCCTAGACAGGGCGCTGAAGCTTTCTTT.

The chain couples TRBV6-1 to TRBJ1-5, with unresolved D. V lost 1 base and J lost 1, with 14 bases in between. There are 17 residues in the CDR3. Per the germline V gene, CDR1 is MNHNS and CDR2 is SASEGT. Here the CDR3 reads CASSEGRARGSNQPQHF. CDR3 nucleotide sequence: TGTGCCAGCAGTGAAGGTCGGGCGCGGGGAAGCAATCAGCCCCAGCATTTT.

This rearrangement joins TRBV12-5 to TRBJ2-5; weak D call: TRBD2 (5 bases). V lost 7 bases to trimming and J lost 5 bases, with 11 bases between them. The CDR3 has 12 amino acids. CDR1 and CDR2 from the germline V gene are LGHNT and FRNRAP. This CDR3 reads CASAWETETQYF. The CDR3 DNA reads as TGTGCTAGTGCCTGGGAGACGGAGACCCAGTACTTC.

The chain combines TRBV18 with TRBJ2-1, with 11 bases that match TRBD2. The J segment lost 0 bases and the V segment lost 5 bases, leaving 12 bases of the junction unmatched. The CDR3 sequence is 19 residues long. Germline V CDR1 and CDR2: KGHSH, LQKENI. This CDR3 reads CASSGRASGRLSSYNEQFF. The CDR3 DNA follows: TGTGCCAGCTCAGGCCGGGCTAGCGGGAGGCTAAGCTCCTACAATGAGCAGTTCTTC.

This chain links TRBV10-2 with TRBJ2-1; TRBD2 aligns across 12 bases. Germline CDR1 and CDR2: WSHSY and SAAADI. This CDR3 is built from 14 residues. J lost 8 bases, V lost 6 bases, and 5 bases had no gene match. The CDR3 protein is CASRRGTSGHEQFF. The DNA of the CDR3 is TGCGCCAGCAGGAGAGGGACTAGCGGGCATGAGCAGTTCTTC.

This clone has a single count. CDR3 sequence reads: CASSLVAGDGVQYF. The CDR3 region has the DNA TGTGCCAGCAGCTTAGTGGCGGGAGACGGTGTGCAGTACTTC. The J gene is TRBJ2-7, the V gene TRBV7-2; TRBD2 matches 7 bases. CDR1 is SGHTA and CDR2 is FQGNSA in the germline V gene. The J segment lost 9 bases and the V segment lost 1 base, leaving 9 bases of the junction unmatched. This CDR3 has 14 amino acids.

This chain joins TRBV4-1 and TRBJ1-4; D perhaps matches TRBD1 (6 bases). Germline loops: CDR1 MGHRA, CDR2 YSYEKL. Trimming cost V 7 bases and J 8 bases, with 20 bases left between them. This CDR3 has 15 residues. The CDR3 region is CASTPSGGVREKLFF. The CDR3 DNA sequence: TGCGCCAGCACCCCCTCGGGGGGCGTTCGAGAAAAACTGTTTTTT.

The chain joins TRBV10-3 to TRBJ1-5; D uncertain. CDR1 is ENHRY and CDR2 is SYGVKD in the germline V gene. The CDR3 runs 13 residues. With 8 bases removed from V and 0 bases from J, the gap between germline ends came to 8 bases. CDR3 nucleotides: TGTGCCATCGGGCGAGATAGCAATCAGCCCCAGCATTTT. This sequence encodes CAIGRDSNQPQHF.

V usage is TRBV29-1 and J usage is TRBJ2-1; no clear D gene. The CDR3 totals 18 residues. CDR1 is SQVTM and CDR2 is ANQGSEA in the germline V gene. V lost 6 bases to trimming and J lost 0 bases, with 24 bases between them. The CDR3 reads CSVRRGSGEASSYNEQFF. CDR3 DNA sequence: TGCAGCGTACGAAGAGGCAGTGGGGAAGCCAGCTCCTACAATGAGCAGTTCTTC.

This chain uses TRBV18 with TRBJ1-5, with TRBD1 as a possible D gene (6 bases). Trimming took off 3 bases at V and 8 bases at J, with 14 bases between the two ends. This CDR3 spans 14 amino acids. Germline V CDR1 and CDR2: KGHSH, LQKENI. CDR3 bases: TGTGCCAGCTCACCTCAAGGGGGGGCAGAGCCCCAGCATTTT. This encodes CASSPQGGAEPQHF.

By sample fraction, this clone is medium-sized (0.01 to 0.1%). The chain employs TRBV18 and TRBJ1-1, with 8 bases aligning to TRBD1. J lost 4 bases, V lost 6 bases, and 7 bases had no gene match. Germline CDR1 reads KGHSH; CDR2 reads LQKENI. The CDR3 totals 14 residues. For the CDR3, the DNA is TGTGCCAGCTCCCAGAATACAGGGGGCACTGAAGCTTTCTTT. Protein: CASSQNTGGTEAFF.

V and J are TRBV2 and TRBJ2-5; D is perhaps TRBD2 (5 bases). V lost 4 bases and J lost 5, with 8 bases in between. Per germline, CDR1 SNHLY and CDR2 FYNNEI. CDR3 size: 12 residues. The CDR3 is CASSVGGETQYF. DNA of the CDR3: TGTGCCAGCAGTGTGGGCGGGGAGACCCAGTACTTC.

The rearrangement joins TRBV5-6 to TRBJ1-5; no reliable D call. The germline V and J ends were trimmed by 0 bases and 3 bases, with 10 bases remaining between them. CDR1 is SGHDT, CDR2 YYEEEE, per germline. This CDR3 is 15 amino acids long. Written as DNA, the CDR3 is TGTGCCAGCAGCTTGGGGTCCGGAGACAATCAGCCCCAGCATTTT. Translated: CASSLGSGDNQPQHF.

The chain joins TRBV6-1 to TRBJ2-3, with 8 bases matching TRBD1. The CDR3 is made up of 15 amino acids. Germline lookup yields CDR1 MNHNS and CDR2 SASEGT. Trimming at V came to 3 bases and at J to 7 bases, leaving 9 bases not matched to a gene. DNA of the CDR3: TGTGCCAGCAGTGATAGAGACAGGGGCTCGAATACGCAGTATTTT. Translating it yields CASSDRDRGSNTQYF.

The rearrangement links TRBV7-2 to TRBJ2-1, with D unclear. The germline gives CDR1 SGHTA, CDR2 FQGNSA. CDR3 length: 15 residues. Trimming cost V 5 bases and J 0 bases, with 11 bases left between them. The CDR3 reads CASSPGWNSYNEQFF. As DNA, the CDR3 is TGTGCCAGCAGCCCCGGGTGGAACTCCTACAATGAGCAGTTCTTC.

The gene calls are TRBV18 and TRBJ1-1; D not certain. V lost 2 bases and J 0 bases, leaving 7 bases between the germline ends. Germline-derived CDR1 and CDR2 are KGHSH and LQKENI. CDR3 length equals 14 residues. Written as DNA, the CDR3 is TGTGCCAGCTCACCATCCATCATGAACACTGAAGCTTTCTTT. Its protein is CASSPSIMNTEAFF.

The CDR3 region is CASSPVGRNYGYTF. The CDR3 DNA reads TGTGCCAGCTCACCAGTGGGACGGAACTATGGCTACACCTTC. V and J are TRBV18 and TRBJ1-2; tentatively, D is TRBD1 (5 bases). The CDR3 is 14 residues long. V lost 2 bases, J lost 2 bases, and 9 bases lay in between. Per germline, CDR1 KGHSH and CDR2 LQKENI.

This sequence joins TRBV7-8 and TRBJ2-7; D call uncertain. Germline V gene lookup returns CDR1 SGHVS and CDR2 FQNEAQ. The length of the CDR3 is 14 residues. V was trimmed by 5 bases and J by 0 bases, leaving 11 bases between them. The CDR3 DNA reads TGTGCCAGCAGCCCGAGGACGGACTCCTACGAGCAGTACTTC. Amino acids: CASSPRTDSYEQYF.

V usage is TRBV6-1 and J usage is TRBJ2-2; 11 positions agree with TRBD2. CDR3 size: 14 residues. Germline CDR1 MNHNS, CDR2 SASEGT. V shed 11 bases, J shed 10 bases, and the junction held 12 bases outside the gene matches. The CDR3 coding sequence is TGTGCCCTAGGGTTAGCGGGAGGGCGCGAGGAGCTGTTTTTT. It codes for CALGLAGGREELFF.

V is TRBV19 and J is TRBJ2-3; 8 bases match TRBD2. The germline V gene encodes CDR1 LNHDA and CDR2 SQIVND (reference sequence). J was trimmed by 3 bases and V by 3 bases; bases with no gene match: 2. The CDR3 is 14 residues long. The CDR3 bases are TGTGCCAGTAGTATGTCGGGAGGGACAGATACGCAGTATTTT. Protein sequence: CASSMSGGTDTQYF.

The chain carries TRBV6-4 and TRBJ2-3, with TRBD2 identical over 10 bases. With V trimmed by 3 bases and J by 5 bases, 5 bases remained unmatched. The CDR3 sequence is 15 residues long. Per the germline V gene, CDR1 is MRHNA and CDR2 is SNTAGT. CDR3 in DNA: TGTGCCAGCAGTGAACTAGCGGGAAGGGGAGATACGCAGTATTTT. It specifies CASSELAGRGDTQYF.